This record covers a single T cell receptor beta chain. What it binds is unknown. This sample stems from a study of CD8 T cells in Susac syndrome. Study results and limitations: A relatively small number of individuals underwent TCR sequencing and HLA analysis.

Sequencing of TCR beta drew on CD8+ and CD4+ T cells from blood. Multiple sclerosis controls were treatment-naive patients with stable or active relapsing-remitting disease. Random hexamers were used to reverse transcribe roughly 0.5 to 1 ug of RNA. Amplification of TCR beta CDR3 was carried out by immunoSEQ multiplex PCR, which covered 54 Vbeta and 13 Jbeta segments. TCRdb re-called the immunoSEQ multiplex PCR reads with MiXCR, one entry per CDR3 protein. This table has hundreds of thousands of distinct CDR3 sequences, roughly 81% appearing once. The sequenced material came from CD8+ T cells from PBMCs. The receptor comes from a human donor with multiple sclerosis.

CDR3 DNA: TGTGCCAGCAGCTTAGGACTAGCGGCCCCCTACAATGAGCAGTTCTTC. This translates into CASSLGLAAPYNEQFF. The chain links TRBV11-2 to TRBJ2-1, with 9 bases lining up with TRBD2. Germline values: CDR1 SGHAT, CDR2 FQNNGV. The CDR3 length is 16 residues. Trimming cost V 1 base and J 2 bases; bases outside gene matches: 3.